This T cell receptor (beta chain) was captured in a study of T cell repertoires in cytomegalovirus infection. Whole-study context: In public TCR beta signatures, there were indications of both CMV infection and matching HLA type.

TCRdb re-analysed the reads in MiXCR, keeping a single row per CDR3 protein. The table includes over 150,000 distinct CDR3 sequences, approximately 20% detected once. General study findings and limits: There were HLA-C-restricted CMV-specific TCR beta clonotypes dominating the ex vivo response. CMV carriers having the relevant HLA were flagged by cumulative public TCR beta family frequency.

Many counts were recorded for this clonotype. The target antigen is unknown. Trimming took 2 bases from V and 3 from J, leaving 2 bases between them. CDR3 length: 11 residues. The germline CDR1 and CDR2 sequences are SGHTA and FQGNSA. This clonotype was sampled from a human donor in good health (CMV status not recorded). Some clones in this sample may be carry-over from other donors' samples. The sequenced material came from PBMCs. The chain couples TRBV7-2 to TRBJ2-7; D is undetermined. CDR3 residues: CASSLNYEQYF. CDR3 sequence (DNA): TGTGCCAGCAGCTTAAACTACGAGCAGTACTTC.